This T cell receptor (beta chain) came from a study of blood T cell repertoires in COVID-19. Recruitment covered about two dozen US areas and drew participants whose ages spanned roughly 18 to 95 years. Donors were grouped by their self-reported clinical history. Before being deemed recovered, Cohort 3 donors had two negative PCRs, clearance, or symptom resolution. Some clones are missing from TCRdb's copy, which holds only in-frame ones; the method was immunoSEQ multiplex PCR. This table has about 200,000 clones, approximately 81% appearing once. V shed 2 bases and J 3 bases; nucleotides not matched to a gene: 5. CDR3 length: 15 residues. The germline V gene has CDR1 MNHEY and CDR2 SMNVEV (reference sequence). This clone was detected only once.

Sequenced material: PBMCs or T cells enriched from blood (not recorded which). The sequence derives from a man aged 35-49 years who had recovered from COVID-19. The V and J genes are TRBV27 and TRBJ2-7, with 9 bases aligning to TRBD1. The CDR3 region is CASSLLGGQGYEQYF. For the CDR3, the DNA is TGTGCCAGCAGTTTACTTGGGGGACAGGGCTACGAGCAGTACTTC.